Listed below are T cell receptor beta chains from one sample, sequenced in a study of post-analysis software for immune sequencing data. TCRdb re-called the PCR reads through MiXCR, storing one row per CDR3 protein. The data contain roughly 700,000 distinct CDR3 sequences, roughly 29% of them singletons. The sequencing input was blood. These receptor sequences come from a girl aged 10 to 17 with multiple sclerosis. Each CDR3 is given with its conserved first and last residue. The D gene is left open where the match is weak. Size is omitted from some rows. Given values are once, few, many or a class for expanded clones.

j_call d_call clone_size v_call cdr3_nt cdr3_aa
TRBJ1-1 . . TRBV9 TGTGCCAGCAGCGTTAGAGGTCCAGTCGGAGCTTTCTTT CASSVRGPVGAFF
TRBJ2-3 . once TRBV5-1 TGCGCCAGCAGCTTGGACCAGGAATCGACAGATACGCAGTATTTT CASSLDQESTDTQYF
TRBJ2-1 . few TRBV28 TGTGCCAGCAGAACTCACAATGAGCAGTTCTTC CASRTHNEQFF
TRBJ2-2 TRBD2 . TRBV14 TGTGCCAGCAGCCAAGTTAGCGGGGGCACCGGGGAGCTGTTTTTT CASSQVSGGTGELFF
TRBJ1-1 TRBD1 few TRBV5-1 TGCGCCAGCAGCCGGTCGCAGGGGGTGAACACTGAAGCTTTCTTT CASSRSQGVNTEAFF
TRBJ2-7 TRBD1 few TRBV15 TGTGCCACCAGCATGGACAGGGCTTCCTACGAGCAGTACTTC CATSMDRASYEQYF
TRBJ2-7 . . TRBV6-1 TGTGCCAGCACGGACCTTCTCGAGCAGTACTTC CASTDLLEQYF
TRBJ2-6 . many TRBV4-3 TGCGCCAGCAGCCAAGATTGGGGGGCTGGGGCCAACGTCCTGACTTTC CASSQDWGAGANVLTF
TRBJ2-1 TRBD2 once TRBV28 TGTACCAGCAGTTTATCGCTAGCGGGGGGACCTCGGGAGCAGTTCTTC CTSSLSLAGGPREQFF
TRBJ1-1 . . TRBV9 TGTGCCAGCAGCGTAGAAATGAACACTGAAGCTTTCTTT CASSVEMNTEAFF
TRBJ2-6 TRBD1 . TRBV29-1 TGCAGCGTAGAAGGACAGGGGACCAACGTCCTGACTTTC CSVEGQGTNVLTF
TRBJ2-3 TRBD2 . TRBV5-6 TGTGCCAGCAGATCTGGTAGCGGGAGGCGCACAAATACGCAGTATTTT CASRSGSGRRTNTQYF
TRBJ2-7 TRBD2 . TRBV27 TGTGCCAGCAGTCTAGTTAGCGGGAGGGGCTACGAGCAGTACTTC CASSLVSGRGYEQYF
TRBJ1-2 . . TRBV3-1 TGTGCCAGCAGCCAAGAGAGAGACTATGGCTACACCTTC CASSQERDYGYTF
TRBJ1-6 . . TRBV3-1 TGTGCCACCTCTAGGGGGGAGTTTAATTCACCCCTCCACTTT CATSRGEFNSPLHF
TRBJ2-3 . . TRBV20-1 TGCAGTGCTAAACTAGCTACTGCAGATACGCAGTATTTT CSAKLATADTQYF
TRBJ2-1 TRBD2 few TRBV20-1 TGCAGTGCTAGAGGTCGGCGCGGGGGGCACAATGAGCAGTTCTTC CSARGRRGGHNEQFF
TRBJ1-2 TRBD1 many TRBV29-1 TGCAGCGTTGTCGAGGCAGGGGGCGGATATGGCTACACCTTC CSVVEAGGGYGYTF
TRBJ2-7 . . TRBV27 TGTGCCAGCAGTCGAGGGATGACAGACCCCTACGAGCAGTACTTC CASSRGMTDPYEQYF
TRBJ2-1 TRBD2 . TRBV5-5 TGTGCCAGCAGCTCAGGAGCGGGCGGACTAGCGGGAGACGGGGAGCAGTTCTTC CASSSGAGGLAGDGEQFF
TRBJ2-1 . many TRBV29-1 TGCAGCGCCGAGAACAATGAGCAGTTCTTC CSAENNEQFF
TRBJ2-3 . . TRBV3-1 TGTGCCAGCAGCGGCGGCCGCGCCGACAGAGGGGATACGCAGTATTTT CASSGGRADRGDTQYF
TRBJ1-2 . many TRBV4-3 TGCGCCAGCAGCCAAGCAGGCAGGGGCGGCGGCTATGGCTACACCTTC CASSQAGRGGGYGYTF
TRBJ2-1 . . TRBV29-1 TGCAGCGTTCCCGACCTCTACAATGAGCAGTTCTTC CSVPDLYNEQFF
TRBJ2-3 TRBD1 few TRBV20-1 TGCAGTGCTAGAGATAGTTTTCGACAGGGAAGCACAGATACGCAGTATTTT CSARDSFRQGSTDTQYF
TRBJ2-2 . . TRBV12-3/TRBV12-4 TGTGCCAGCAGTTTACTACCCGGGAACACCGGGGAGCGGTTTTTT CASSLLPGNTGERFF
TRBJ2-1 TRBD2 . TRBV18 TGTGCCAGCCACTTACCGACTAGCATCGATGAGCAGTTCTTC CASHLPTSIDEQFF
TRBJ2-1 . few TRBV4-3 TGCGCCAGCAGCCCTCCCGGGGCTACATACAATGAGCAGTTCTTC CASSPPGATYNEQFF
TRBJ2-3 . few TRBV5-1 TGCGCCAGCAGCTTGGCCGGGCGGCTGGTAAGCACAGATACGCAGTATTTT CASSLAGRLVSTDTQYF
TRBJ2-5 . . TRBV5-1 TGCGCCAGCAGCTTGGGTCGCCCTCTTGACGAGACCCAGTACTTC CASSLGRPLDETQYF
TRBJ2-7 TRBD2 . TRBV7-2 TGTGCCAGCAGACCGGGACTACCGACTTCCGGCGAGCAGTACTTC CASRPGLPTSGEQYF
TRBJ1-5 . . TRBV29-1 TGCAGCGCCGGGGACCCGGGACAGCCCCAGCATTTT CSAGDPGQPQHF
TRBJ2-3 . . TRBV7-9 TGTGCCAGCAGCTTATTGGGACCAGGGGGCACAGATACGCAGTATTTT CASSLLGPGGTDTQYF
TRBJ2-7 . once TRBV20-1 TGCAGTGCTATTTTGGCAGAAAGCTACGAGCAGTACTTC CSAILAESYEQYF
TRBJ1-2 TRBD1 . TRBV20-1 TGCAGTGCTAGAGAGACAGGGCGCTATGGCTACACCTTC CSARETGRYGYTF
TRBJ2-5 . few TRBV11-2 TGTGCCAGCAGCTTAGTGTACCACGGCCAAGAGACCCAGTACTTC CASSLVYHGQETQYF
TRBJ2-7 . . TRBV25-1 TGTGCCAGCAGTGGGACGGGAAGCTCCTACGAGCAGTACTTC CASSGTGSSYEQYF
TRBJ2-1 . . TRBV24-1 TGTGCCACCAGTGATTTGTCCAGCGAGACGTACAATGAGCAGTTCTTC CATSDLSSETYNEQFF
TRBJ2-3 . . TRBV5-6 TGTGCCAGCACGGACTGGGGCTTCACAGATACGCAGTATTTT CASTDWGFTDTQYF
TRBJ2-7 . many TRBV6-5 TGTGCCAGCAGTTACTCGGGCCGGGGACAGCAGTACTTC CASSYSGRGQQYF
TRBJ1-5 . many TRBV20-1 TGCAGCGCTCGATATAGCAATCAGCCCCAGCATTTT CSARYSNQPQHF
TRBJ2-2 . few TRBV27 TGTGCCAGCAGGGGACTTACGAACACCGGGGAGCTGTTTTTT CASRGLTNTGELFF
TRBJ2-3 TRBD2 . TRBV7-2 TGTGCCAGCAGCCCAAGCGGGAGAGGAGATACGCAGTATTTT CASSPSGRGDTQYF
TRBJ2-7 . . TRBV11-2 TGTGCCAGCAGCTGGGGGACCAGCTACGAGCAGTACTTC CASSWGTSYEQYF
TRBJ1-1 . few TRBV5-1 TGCGCCAGCAGCTTGGTGACCGGAGCCACTGAAGCTTTCTTT CASSLVTGATEAFF
TRBJ1-1 . . TRBV28 TGTGCCAGCGGCACAGGGCGGCGAGCTTTCTTT CASGTGRRAFF
TRBJ1-1 . few TRBV29-1 TGCAGCGTTGACCCCCGACAGAACACTGAAGCTTTCTTT CSVDPRQNTEAFF
TRBJ2-1 TRBD2 . TRBV15 TGTGCCACCAGCACCACCCCCACTAGCGGAGACAATGAGCAGTTCTTC CATSTTPTSGDNEQFF
TRBJ2-7 TRBD2 many TRBV6-5 TGTGCCAGCAGTTACCCGATTAGCGGGAGTCGCTACGAGCAGTACTTC CASSYPISGSRYEQYF
TRBJ1-4 . many TRBV2 TGTGCCAGCAAGGAGGGTCCGGAAAAACTGTTTTTT CASKEGPEKLFF
TRBJ2-7 . . TRBV27 TGTGCCAGCAGTCACCGTCCAACCTACGAGCAGTACTTC CASSHRPTYEQYF
TRBJ1-1 . . TRBV7-2 TGTGCCAGCAGCTTAGGGGGGTGGAACACTGAAGCTTTCTTT CASSLGGWNTEAFF
TRBJ2-5 TRBD2 many TRBV6-5 TGTGCCAGCAGTCCAAGGACTAGTCGAGAGACCCAGTACTTC CASSPRTSRETQYF
TRBJ1-1 . . TRBV12-3/TRBV12-4 TGTGCCAGCAGCAGCATGCGGGGTAACACTGAAGCTTTCTTT CASSSMRGNTEAFF
TRBJ1-1 . . TRBV20-1 TGCAGTGCCCAGAGGTCAGACGGAGGAAAAGCTTTCTTT CSAQRSDGGKAFF